This is a list of T cell receptor beta chains from one sample in a study of vaccination effects on CD4 cells after COVID-19. These receptors' antigens are unknown. The repertoire was sequenced with immunoSEQ multiplex PCR; TCRdb's copy has only in-frame clones and lacks some. The sample contains 20,000 to 30,000 clones, roughly three quarters of which appear only once. The sample consisted of CD4+ T cells from PBMCs cultured with SARS-CoV-2 spike peptides, taken after COVID-19 vaccination. Receptors were obtained from a human donor who received a COVID-19 vaccine. Both conserved end residues are part of each CDR3. Each record gives: D gene, J gene, CDR3 length, clone size, V gene, CDR3 protein, CDR3 DNA. D genes are given only for firm matches. Only some rows state a clone size, as once, few, many or a class for expanded clones.

NA TRBJ1-1 12 NA TRBV6-5 CASNPSGAEAFF TGTGCCAGCAATCCCTCGGGAGCTGAAGCTTTCTTT
TRBD1 TRBJ1-1 15 NA TRBV4-1 CASSPPWEGAVEAFF TGCGCCAGCAGCCCCCCCTGGGAGGGGGCGGTTGAAGCTTTCTTT
NA TRBJ1-1 13 NA TRBV6-1 CASRRTENTEAFF TGTGCCAGCAGAAGGACAGAGAACACTGAAGCTTTCTTT
NA TRBJ2-3 16 once TRBV7-2 CASSLDRVEVADTQYF TGTGCCAGCAGCTTAGATCGCGTGGAGGTGGCCGATACGCAGTATTTT
NA TRBJ1-6 16 NA TRBV27 CASSWSSQLIGSPLHF TGTGCCAGCAGTTGGTCCAGTCAGTTAATCGGTTCACCCCTCCACTTT
NA TRBJ1-1 14 NA TRBV29-1 CSVLRHGVFAEAFF TGCAGCGTTCTCAGACACGGGGTCTTCGCTGAAGCTTTCTTT
TRBD1 TRBJ1-6 16 once TRBV5-1 CASSLGTGTGDSPLHF TGCGCCAGCAGCTTGGGGACCGGGACAGGGGATTCACCCCTCCACTTT
TRBD1 TRBJ2-7 16 NA TRBV5-1 CASSLYPPGQGYEQYF TGCGCCAGCAGCTTGTATCCCCCGGGACAGGGCTACGAGCAGTACTTC
NA TRBJ1-4 15 NA TRBV25-1 CASSEYGQGNEKLFF TGTGCCAGCAGTGAATATGGGCAGGGAAATGAAAAACTGTTTTTT
NA TRBJ1-4 15 NA TRBV5-1 CASSLFPGADEKLFF TGCGCCAGCAGCTTGTTTCCCGGGGCCGATGAAAAACTGTTTTTT
NA TRBJ1-5 17 medium-sized TRBV24-1 CATSDWALKDSNQPQHF TGTGCCACCAGTGATTGGGCCCTTAAGGATAGCAATCAGCCCCAGCATTTT
NA TRBJ1-1 14 few TRBV11-2 CASSRDTRNTEAFF TGTGCCAGCAGCCGGGACACTAGGAACACTGAAGCTTTCTTT
TRBD1 TRBJ1-1 14 NA TRBV3-1/TRBV3-2 CASSQDRRGLGAFF TGTGCCAGCAGCCAAGATCGCAGGGGGCTTGGAGCTTTCTTT
NA TRBJ1-1 14 NA TRBV5-1 CASSLSQGWTEAFF TGCGCCAGCAGCTTGTCCCAGGGGTGGACTGAAGCTTTCTTT
NA TRBJ1-2 14 few TRBV5-4 CASSSQETVGGYTF TGTGCCAGCAGCTCCCAGGAAACAGTCGGCGGCTACACCTTC
TRBD1 TRBJ1-4 15 once TRBV6-2/TRBV6-3 CASRPTGGRNEKLFF TGTGCCAGCAGACCTACAGGGGGCAGAAATGAAAAACTGTTTTTT
NA TRBJ2-4 16 NA TRBV6-1 CASSGRLGQSKNIQYF TGTGCCAGCAGTGGCCGGCTGGGGCAATCCAAAAACATTCAGTACTTC
TRBD1 TRBJ1-2 16 NA TRBV9 CASSPRTGGSYYGYTF TGTGCCAGCAGCCCTCGGACAGGGGGGTCTTACTATGGCTACACCTTC
TRBD2 TRBJ2-1 13 NA TRBV10-2 CASSVLAGNEQFF TGCGCCAGCAGTGTGCTAGCGGGAAATGAGCAGTTCTTC
NA TRBJ2-2 13 few TRBV5-1 CASTTSNTGELFF TGCGCCAGCACCACTTCGAACACCGGGGAGCTGTTTTTT
TRBD1 TRBJ1-2 15 NA TRBV15 CATSRDSRTGGRYTF TGTGCCACCAGCAGAGATAGTCGGACAGGGGGGCGCTACACCTTC
TRBD2 TRBJ2-5 13 few TRBV12-3/TRBV12-4 CASSQTSAQAQYF TGTGCCAGCAGTCAGACTAGCGCCCAGGCCCAGTACTTC
TRBD1 TRBJ2-1 15 NA TRBV18 CASSPGTDLVSGQFF TGTGCCAGCTCACCGGGGACAGACCTCGTATCAGGGCAGTTCTTC
TRBD1 TRBJ2-5 14 few TRBV5-6 CASSATGGRETQYF TGTGCCAGCAGCGCAACAGGGGGGAGAGAGACCCAGTACTTC
NA TRBJ1-6 14 NA TRBV5-1 CASSLSRTNSPLHF TGCGCCAGCAGCTTGTCACGGACAAATTCACCCCTCCACTTT
TRBD1 TRBJ1-2 15 NA TRBV6-2/TRBV6-3 CASSYSAGGLSGYTF TGTGCCAGCAGTTACTCGGCAGGGGGTTTAAGTGGCTACACCTTC
NA TRBJ2-5 21 NA TRBV21-1 CASTRPLRGLQHCVGAETQYF TGTGCCAGCACGAGGCCCCTAAGAGGGCTTCAACACTGTGTGGGTGCGGAGACCCAGTACTTC
NA TRBJ2-6 15 NA TRBV19 CASSIQFSGANVLTF TGTGCCAGTAGTATACAGTTCTCTGGGGCCAACGTCCTGACTTTC
NA TRBJ2-7 13 NA TRBV3-1/TRBV3-2 CASSQIEGHEQYF TGTGCCAGCAGCCAAATAGAAGGGCACGAGCAGTACTTC
TRBD2 TRBJ2-3 14 NA TRBV5-8 CVTPAGGRRDTQYF TGTGTCACACCAGCGGGGGGGCGACGAGATACGCAGTATTTT
NA TRBJ1-5 14 NA TRBV6-5 CASSYSGGNQPQHF TGTGCCAGCAGTTACTCTGGGGGTAATCAGCCCCAGCATTTT
NA TRBJ2-2 16 NA TRBV6-5 CASSYVGRTNTGELFF TGTGCCAGCAGTTACGTGGGGCGGACGAACACCGGGGAGCTGTTTTTT